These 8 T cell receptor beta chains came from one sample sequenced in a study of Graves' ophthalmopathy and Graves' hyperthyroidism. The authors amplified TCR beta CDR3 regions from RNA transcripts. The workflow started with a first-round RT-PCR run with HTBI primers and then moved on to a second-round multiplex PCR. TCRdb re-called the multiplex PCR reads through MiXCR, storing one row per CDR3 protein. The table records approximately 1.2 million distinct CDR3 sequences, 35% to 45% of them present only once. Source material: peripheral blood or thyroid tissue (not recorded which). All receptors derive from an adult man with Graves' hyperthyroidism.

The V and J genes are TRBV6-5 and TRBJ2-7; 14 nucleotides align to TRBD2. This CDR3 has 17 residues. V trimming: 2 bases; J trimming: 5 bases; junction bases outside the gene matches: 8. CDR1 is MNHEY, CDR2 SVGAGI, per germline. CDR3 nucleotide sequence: TGTGCCAGCAGTTACCTCCCCGGGACTAGCGGGAGCCACGAGCAGTACTTC. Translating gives CASSYLPGTSGSHEQYF.

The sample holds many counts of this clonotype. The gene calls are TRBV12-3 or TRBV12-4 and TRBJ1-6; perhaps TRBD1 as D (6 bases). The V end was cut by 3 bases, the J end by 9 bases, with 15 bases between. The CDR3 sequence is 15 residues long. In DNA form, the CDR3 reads TGTGCCAGCAGTTTGGAGTCGGCAGGGGTTTCACCCCTCCACTTT. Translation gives CASSLESAGVSPLHF.

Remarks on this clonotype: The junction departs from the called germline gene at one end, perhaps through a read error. CDR3 sequence (DNA): TGTGCCAGCAGCTTAGCTCCGGGACTAGAGGCCAATGAGCAGTTTTTT. The encoded protein is CASSLAPGLEANEQFF. V gene TRBV7-8 combines with J gene TRBJ2-2; 8 bases match TRBD2. CDR1 is SGHVS, CDR2 FQNEAQ, per germline. The CDR3 runs to 16 residues.

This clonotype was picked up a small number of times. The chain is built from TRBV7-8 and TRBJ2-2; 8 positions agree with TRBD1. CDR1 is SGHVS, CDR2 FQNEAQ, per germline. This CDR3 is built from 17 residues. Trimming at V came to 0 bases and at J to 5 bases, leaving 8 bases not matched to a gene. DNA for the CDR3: TGTGCCAGCAGCTTAGCTCCGGACAGGGCTGAAACCGGGGAGCTGTTTTTT. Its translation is CASSLAPDRAETGELFF.

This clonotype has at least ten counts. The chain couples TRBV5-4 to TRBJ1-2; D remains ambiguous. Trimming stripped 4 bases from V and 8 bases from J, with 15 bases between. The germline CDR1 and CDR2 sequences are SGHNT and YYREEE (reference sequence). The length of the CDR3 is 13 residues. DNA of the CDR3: TGTGCCAGCAGCACGGTTCTTTTTGGGGGCTACACCTTC. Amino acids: CASSTVLFGGYTF.

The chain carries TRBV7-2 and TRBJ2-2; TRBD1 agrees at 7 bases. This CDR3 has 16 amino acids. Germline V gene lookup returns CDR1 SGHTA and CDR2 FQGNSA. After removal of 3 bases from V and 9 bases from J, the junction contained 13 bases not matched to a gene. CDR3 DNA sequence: TGTACCAGCAGCTTCCCGACAGGGATGATTCTACGGGAGCTGTTTTTT. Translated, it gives CTSSFPTGMILRELFF.

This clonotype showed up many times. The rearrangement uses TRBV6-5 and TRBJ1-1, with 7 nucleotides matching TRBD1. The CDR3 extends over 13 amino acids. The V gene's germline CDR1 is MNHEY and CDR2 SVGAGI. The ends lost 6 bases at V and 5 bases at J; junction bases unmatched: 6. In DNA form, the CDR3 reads TGTGCCAGCAGCCAAGTGACAGGGACTGAAGCTTTCTTT. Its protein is CASSQVTGTEAFF.

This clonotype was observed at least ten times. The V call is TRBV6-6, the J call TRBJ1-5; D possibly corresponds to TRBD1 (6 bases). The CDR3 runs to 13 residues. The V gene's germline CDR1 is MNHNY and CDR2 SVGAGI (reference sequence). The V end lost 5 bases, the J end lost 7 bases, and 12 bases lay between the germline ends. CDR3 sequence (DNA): TGTGCCAGCAGTGTAGGGGGGTTGCAGCCCCAGCATTTT. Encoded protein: CASSVGGLQPQHF.